This note documents a single T cell receptor (beta chain) sequence. What it binds is not known. V was cut by 3 bases and J by 9 bases, with 12 bases left in between. This CDR3 has 13 amino acids. Germline CDR1 is SGHDN and CDR2 is FVKESK. This sample stems from a study of Ad26.COV2.S vaccination and SARS-CoV-2 variants. Study background: Once or twice, 56 days apart, Ad26.COV2.S was delivered intramuscularly.

The sample's treatment: about 20 received Ad26.COV2.S at low or high dose, single or two shots; a few received placebo; per-sample allocation not given. The study sampled participants on day 63 after the first vaccine or placebo injection. Donation came from an adult in Boston who was aged 18-55 years. An Ad26 vector expressing Wuhan-strain SARS-CoV-2 spike served as the vaccine. Some clones are missing from TCRdb's copy, which holds only in-frame ones; the method was immunoSEQ multiplex PCR. The sample yields 300,000 to 350,000 clones, around 90% seen once. Findings and limits, study-wide: Individuals receiving vaccine had higher spike-specific TCR breadth than placebo recipients did.

The input for sequencing was peripheral blood, taken in a trial of Ad26.COV2.S vaccine versus placebo. This TCR derives from a person between 18 and 59 years old who received the Ad26.COV2.S COVID-19 vaccine or a placebo. This chain connects TRBV14 to TRBJ1-3; TRBD1 might be the D (5 bases). The CDR3 here is CASSHGAGRTIYF. In DNA form, the CDR3 reads TGTGCCAGCAGCCACGGGGCAGGGCGCACCATATATTTT.